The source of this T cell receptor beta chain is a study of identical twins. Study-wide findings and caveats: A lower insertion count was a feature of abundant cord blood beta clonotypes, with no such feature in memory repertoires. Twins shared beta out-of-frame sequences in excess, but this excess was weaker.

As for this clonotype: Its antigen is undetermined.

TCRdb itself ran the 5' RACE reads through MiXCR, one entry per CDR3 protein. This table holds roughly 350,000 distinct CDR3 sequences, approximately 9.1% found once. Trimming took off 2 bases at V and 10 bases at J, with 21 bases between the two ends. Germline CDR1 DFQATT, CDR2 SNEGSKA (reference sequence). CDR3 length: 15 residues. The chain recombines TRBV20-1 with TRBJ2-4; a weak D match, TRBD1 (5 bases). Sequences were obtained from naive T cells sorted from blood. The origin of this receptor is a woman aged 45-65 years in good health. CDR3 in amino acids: CSARPRGDSFKIQYF. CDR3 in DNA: TGCAGTGCTAGACCCCGAGGAGACAGTTTCAAGATTCAGTACTTC.